This is a list of T cell receptor beta chains from one sample in a study of blood T cell repertoires in COVID-19. The data were produced by immunoSEQ multiplex PCR, yet TCRdb's version contains in-frame clones alone and is incomplete. This table has over 300,000 clones, about 90% appearing once. Specimen: peripheral blood. The receptors shown here come from a middle-aged man with acute or convalescent COVID-19. CDR3s include the opening cysteine and the closing phenylalanine or tryptophan. Fields, in order: D gene, V gene, clone size, J gene, CDR3 protein, CDR3 DNA. A D gene is named only where the DNA matches it firmly. The size field is filled for only some rows; it gives once, few, many or a size class.

-	TRBV5-1	-	TRBJ1-4	CASSLGEGEEILFF	TGCGCCAGCAGCTTGGGGGAAGGGGAAGAGATACTGTTTTTT
-	TRBV6-2/TRBV6-3	once	TRBJ2-7	CASSYSVAVSSYEQYF	TGTGCCAGCAGTTACTCGGTAGCGGTAAGCTCCTACGAGCAGTACTTC
TRBD1	TRBV18	-	TRBJ1-4	CASSPDRGREKLFF	TGTGCCAGCTCACCGGACAGGGGGCGTGAAAAACTGTTTTTT
TRBD1	TRBV28	-	TRBJ1-6	CASTPLPGTAPRSPLHF	TGTGCCAGCACCCCATTACCCGGGACAGCCCCTCGATCACCCCTCCACTTT
-	TRBV28	-	TRBJ1-6	CASSSGIVNPSPLHF	TGTGCCAGCAGCTCAGGGATCGTAAACCCTTCACCCCTCCACTTT
-	TRBV6-1	-	TRBJ1-2	CASSEPNRVRNYGYTF	TGTGCCAGCAGTGAACCCAACAGGGTTAGGAACTATGGCTACACCTTC
-	TRBV24-1	-	TRBJ2-1	CATSDQKVLSNEQFF	TGTGCCACCAGTGATCAGAAAGTGCTCAGCAATGAGCAGTTCTTC
-	TRBV21-1	-	TRBJ1-2	CASSRDRGYYGYTF	TGTGCCAGCAGCAGGGACAGGGGGTACTATGGCTACACCTTC
TRBD1	TRBV7-9	-	TRBJ1-4	CASSLSQGQIGEKLFF	TGTGCCAGCAGCCTATCACAGGGGCAGATTGGGGAAAAACTGTTTTTT
-	TRBV27	-	TRBJ2-7	CASSFGQSYEQYF	TGTGCCAGCAGTTTTGGACAGAGCTACGAGCAGTACTTC
-	TRBV5-4	-	TRBJ2-1	CASSFDSKANEQFF	TGTGCCAGCAGCTTTGATAGCAAAGCCAATGAGCAGTTCTTC
-	TRBV28	-	TRBJ2-3	CASSFSFRWLDTQYF	TGTGCCAGCAGTTTTTCTTTTCGCTGGCTAGATACGCAGTATTTT
TRBD2	TRBV6-2/TRBV6-3	-	TRBJ2-2	CASSYPQLAGGSGELFF	TGTGCCAGCAGTTACCCCCAACTAGCGGGAGGCAGCGGGGAGCTGTTTTTT
-	TRBV19	-	TRBJ1-1	CASSSRWSRNTEAFF	TGTGCCAGTAGTAGTCGGTGGAGCCGGAACACTGAAGCTTTCTTT
-	TRBV18	-	TRBJ1-2	CASSPPAGARYGYTF	TGTGCCAGCTCACCACCGGCAGGGGCTAGGTATGGCTACACCTTC
-	TRBV4-1	-	TRBJ2-1	CASSQAWASSYNEQFF	TGCGCCAGCAGCCAAGCCTGGGCGAGCTCCTACAATGAGCAGTTCTTC
TRBD1	TRBV5-1	-	TRBJ2-1	CASSLEGGTGDHEQFF	TGCGCCAGCAGCTTGGAAGGTGGGACAGGGGATCATGAGCAGTTCTTC
-	TRBV3-1/TRBV3-2	once	TRBJ1-2	CASSHRGADFSGYTF	TGTGCCAGCAGCCACAGAGGAGCGGATTTCAGCGGCTACACCTTC
-	TRBV27	-	TRBJ1-6	CASSLGGFGSPLHF	TGTGCCAGCAGTTTAGGAGGTTTTGGGTCACCCCTCCACTTT
-	TRBV7-9	-	TRBJ1-4	CASSLDSYNEKLFF	TGTGCCAGCAGCTTAGACAGCTATAATGAAAAACTGTTTTTT
-	TRBV6-5	-	TRBJ2-7	CASNPRAFSYEQYF	TGTGCCAGCAACCCCAGGGCATTCTCCTACGAGCAGTACTTC
TRBD1	TRBV5-5	-	TRBJ1-5	CASSSQGGRDQPQHF	TGTGCCAGCAGCTCACAGGGGGGTAGGGATCAGCCCCAGCATTTT
-	TRBV28	-	TRBJ2-7	CASSLFASEDYEQYF	TGTGCCAGCAGTTTATTTGCTAGCGAAGACTACGAGCAGTACTTC
-	TRBV24-1	-	TRBJ1-5	CATSDSGKGDQPQHF	TGTGCCACCAGTGATTCCGGGAAGGGAGATCAGCCCCAGCATTTT
-	TRBV7-9	-	TRBJ2-5	CASRPAASPTETQYF	TGTGCCAGCAGGCCCGCGGCTAGCCCAACCGAGACCCAGTACTTC
TRBD1	TRBV19	-	TRBJ2-7	CASSITGTATYEQYF	TGTGCCAGTAGTATAACTGGGACAGCAACCTACGAGCAGTACTTC
TRBD1	TRBV7-9	-	TRBJ2-2	CASSLGGQGFTGELFF	TGTGCCAGCAGCTTAGGGGGACAGGGGTTCACCGGGGAGCTGTTTTTT
TRBD1	TRBV28	-	TRBJ1-6	CASRPPRDRGPDSPLHF	TGTGCCAGCAGACCACCCAGGGACAGGGGGCCGGATTCACCCCTCCACTTT
-	TRBV19	-	TRBJ1-5	CASSISVSNQPQHF	TGTGCCAGTAGTATATCGGTAAGCAATCAGCCCCAGCATTTT
TRBD2	TRBV29-1	-	TRBJ2-7	CSVRAGGHLEQYF	TGCAGCGTGAGAGCGGGGGGGCATCTCGAGCAGTACTTC
-	TRBV19	once	TRBJ2-5	CASKLRETQYF	TGTGCCAGTAAGCTTCGGGAGACCCAGTACTTC
TRBD2	TRBV20-1	once	TRBJ2-7	CSASGRGEQYF	TGCAGTGCTAGCGGGAGGGGCGAGCAGTACTTC
TRBD1	TRBV3-1/TRBV3-2	-	TRBJ1-2	CASSQDPPAGGRGGYTF	TGTGCCAGCAGCCAAGATCCCCCAGCAGGGGGGAGAGGGGGCTACACCTTC
TRBD1	TRBV7-2	-	TRBJ1-5	CASSLRGQGGQPQHF	TGTGCCAGCAGCTTAAGGGGGCAGGGGGGTCAGCCCCAGCATTTT
TRBD1	TRBV25-1	-	TRBJ1-3	CASSVNPGTGEGNTIYF	TGTGCCAGCAGTGTCAATCCCGGGACAGGGGAAGGAAACACCATATATTTT
-	TRBV4-1	-	TRBJ2-7	CASSPGSSYEQYF	TGCGCCAGCAGCCCGGGAAGCTCCTACGAGCAGTACTTC
TRBD1	TRBV9	-	TRBJ2-7	CASSFRDRVFGEQYF	TGTGCCAGCAGCTTCCGGGACAGGGTTTTTGGTGAGCAGTACTTC
-	TRBV28	-	TRBJ1-2	CASSSLFWGRHGYTF	TGTGCCAGCAGTTCCTTATTTTGGGGGCGACATGGCTACACCTTC
TRBD1	TRBV5-4	-	TRBJ1-2	CASSLGGGPTGYTF	TGTGCCAGCAGCTTAGGGGGCGGCCCTACTGGCTACACCTTC
TRBD1	TRBV27	-	TRBJ2-2	CASSPRPGQGKRGELFF	TGTGCCAGCAGTCCTCGACCCGGACAGGGGAAACGAGGGGAGCTGTTTTTT
-	TRBV19	-	TRBJ1-4	CASSRPSLEAEKLFF	TGTGCCAGTAGTAGGCCTTCATTGGAGGCTGAAAAACTGTTTTTT
TRBD2	TRBV5-1	-	TRBJ2-2	CASSPGLAANTGELFF	TGCGCCAGCAGCCCTGGACTAGCAGCGAACACCGGGGAGCTGTTTTTT
TRBD1	TRBV12-5	-	TRBJ2-5	CASGLADRGWGETQYF	TGTGCTAGTGGTTTGGCCGACAGGGGCTGGGGGGAGACCCAGTACTTC
TRBD1	TRBV14	-	TRBJ1-1	CASSRQTGKAEAFF	TGTGCCAGCAGCCGCCAGACAGGGAAGGCTGAAGCTTTCTTT
-	TRBV19	-	TRBJ2-3	CASGGFAGTDTQYF	TGTGCCAGTGGAGGTTTCGCGGGCACAGATACGCAGTATTTT
-	TRBV5-1	-	TRBJ1-4	CASSLGPGTNEKLFF	TGCGCCAGCAGCTTGGGTCCGGGGACTAATGAAAAACTGTTTTTT
TRBD1	TRBV5-1	-	TRBJ2-7	CASSLVQGKTYEQYF	TGCGCCAGCAGCTTGGTACAGGGGAAAACCTACGAGCAGTACTTC
TRBD1	TRBV3-1/TRBV3-2	-	TRBJ2-7	CASSLGQAAYEQYF	TGTGCCAGCAGCCTTGGACAGGCGGCCTACGAGCAGTACTTC
TRBD2	TRBV3-1/TRBV3-2	-	TRBJ2-5	CASSPGTSGGARETQYF	TGTGCCAGCAGCCCCGGGACTAGCGGGGGGGCCCGGGAGACCCAGTACTTC
-	TRBV9	-	TRBJ1-6	CASSVAGRETSPLHF	TGTGCCAGCAGCGTAGCCGGCAGGGAAACGTCACCCCTCCACTTT
-	TRBV27	-	TRBJ1-5	CASSSLFGSNQPQHF	TGTGCCAGCAGTTCCTTATTCGGTAGCAATCAGCCCCAGCATTTT
-	TRBV28	-	TRBJ2-2	CASIKWAGDGELFF	TGTGCCAGCATTAAGTGGGCCGGGGACGGGGAGCTGTTTTTT
-	TRBV28	-	TRBJ2-5	CASSSNTFRGETQYF	TGTGCCAGCAGTTCGAACACCTTTCGGGGGGAGACCCAGTACTTC
-	TRBV6-5	-	TRBJ1-5	CASSVYRGGQPQHF	TGTGCCAGCAGCGTATATAGGGGTGGACAGCCCCAGCATTTT